The 8 T cell receptor beta chains below come from one sample, sequenced in a study of blood T cell repertoires in COVID-19. Profiling relied on immunoSEQ multiplex PCR, and the TCRdb table lists in-frame clones only, not all of them. The data show more than 110,000 clones, with around 76% seen just once and less than 15% held by the top ten. Sequencing was performed on peripheral blood. These receptors were collected from a man of 80 years or more with acute or convalescent COVID-19.

This clone was counted a few times. This rearrangement joins TRBV10-3 to TRBJ1-3; 7 positions agree with TRBD1. Germline V gene lookup returns CDR1 ENHRY and CDR2 SYGVKD. V lost 7 bases and J lost 2; bases outside the gene matches: 11. CDR3 length: 16 amino acids. The DNA of the CDR3 is TGTGCCATCAAGAATAGGGAAGGGGGCCCTGGAAACACCATATATTTT. Protein product: CAIKNREGGPGNTIYF.

This clone was recorded a few times. The gene calls are TRBV7-9 and TRBJ2-7, with a possible D match to TRBD1 (7 bases). The ends were cut back, 4 bases at V and 4 bases at J, with 14 bases in the middle. Germline CDR1 is SEHNR and CDR2 is FQNEAQ (reference sequence). The CDR3 is 14 residues long. CDR3 region: CASSSGAGGYEQYF. CDR3 sequence (DNA): TGTGCCAGCAGCTCGGGGGCAGGGGGGTACGAGCAGTACTTC. Full variable domain (outside the CDR3, taken from reference TRBV7-9 and TRBJ2-7): DTGVSQNPRHKITKRGQNVTFRCDPISEHNRLYWYRQTLGQGPEFLTYFQNEAQLEKSRLLSDRFSAERPKGSFSTLEIQRTEQGDSAMYLCASSSGAGGYEQYFGPGTRLTVT.

The J gene is TRBJ2-7, the V gene TRBV4-2, with D possibly matching TRBD2 (6 bases). The CDR3 spans 18 residues. V was cut by 0 bases and J by 2 bases, with 20 bases left in between. Looked up from germline, CDR1 is LGHNA and CDR2 is YNFKEQ. CDR3 region: CASSQDIIRTGDPYEQYF. CDR3 sequence (DNA): TGTGCCAGCAGCCAAGATATAATTCGGACGGGGGACCCCTACGAGCAGTACTTC.

The chain joins TRBV11-3 to TRBJ2-2, with 7 bases that match TRBD2. J was trimmed by 2 bases and V by 4 bases; bases with no gene match: 1. In germline, CDR1 is SGHNT, CDR2 YENEEA. The CDR3 sequence is 14 residues long. The DNA of the CDR3 is TGTGCCAGCAGCTGGGACTACAACACCGGGGAGCTGTTTTTT. This sequence encodes CASSWDYNTGELFF. Combining the CDR3 with reference TRBV11-3 and TRBJ2-2 gives the whole variable domain EAGVVQSPRYKIIEKKQPVAFWCNPISGHNTLYWYLQNLGQGPELLIRYENEEAVDDSQLPKDRFSAERLKGVDSTLKIQPAELGDSAVYLCASSWDYNTGELFFGEGSRLTVL.

This clone turned up a few times. CDR3 bases: TGTGCCAGCAGCCCTCAGGACAGGGCCTACGAGCAGTACTTC. This sequence encodes CASSPQDRAYEQYF. This rearrangement joins TRBV4-2 to TRBJ2-7, with TRBD1 matching 8 bases. The germline gives CDR1 LGHNA, CDR2 YNFKEQ. V lost 4 bases and J lost 2; bases outside the gene matches: 4. CDR3 size: 14 residues.

This rearrangement joins TRBV10-3 to TRBJ1-5, with TRBD1 matching over 9 bases. The CDR3 extends over 16 amino acids. V lost 0 bases to trimming and J lost 5 bases; unmatched junction nucleotides: 5. Germline CDR1 ENHRY, CDR2 SYGVKD. The CDR3 sequence: CAISESKGQGYQPQHF. CDR3 coding DNA: TGTGCCATCAGTGAGTCGAAGGGACAGGGCTATCAGCCCCAGCATTTT.

In its sample, this clone was seen a few times. The CDR3 protein is CASSESGKYGYTF. The CDR3 DNA is TGTGCCAGCAGTGAATCCGGGAAATATGGCTACACCTTC. The chain employs TRBV25-1 and TRBJ1-2; D not certain. The CDR3 has 13 residues. The germline V gene encodes CDR1 MGHDK and CDR2 SYGVNS. The V gene lost 1 base and the J gene lost 5 bases, with 8 bases spanning the gap.

This clone was counted many times. CDR3 nucleotide sequence: TGCGCCAGCAGCCAAGGGAACGGCGGTGAAGCTTTCTTT. The encoded protein is CASSQGNGGEAFF. The chain employs TRBV4-1 and TRBJ1-1, with D unresolved. V gave up 1 base and J gave up 7 bases, with 10 bases separating them. The CDR3 totals 13 residues. Germline CDR1 and CDR2: MGHRA and YSYEKL.